What follows are 10 T cell receptor beta chains derived from one specimen sequenced in a study of blood T cell repertoires in COVID-19. TCRdb's copy holds only in-frame clones and misses some; the assay was immunoSEQ multiplex PCR. The sample records around 150,000 clones, 65% to 85% being singletons. Sequenced: peripheral blood. The receptors derive from a man aged 55 to 70 with active or convalescent COVID-19.

This rearrangement joins TRBV27 to TRBJ2-3; 12 bases fit TRBD2. The germline V gene has CDR1 MNHEY and CDR2 SMNVEV (reference sequence). V lost 5 bases, J lost 4 bases, and 7 bases stayed unmatched. There are 16 residues in the CDR3. The CDR3 DNA reads TGTGCCAGCAGTCAGCTAGCGGGGGGGCCACCAGATACGCAGTATTTT. As protein: CASSQLAGGPPDTQYF.

V and J are TRBV7-6 and TRBJ2-1; D is perhaps TRBD2 (6 bases). Germline assignment: CDR1 SGHVS and CDR2 FNYEAQ. The germline V and J ends were trimmed by 5 bases and 8 bases, with 13 bases remaining between them. The CDR3 runs to 13 residues. The CDR3 sequence: CASSPEAGDEQFF. The CDR3 DNA follows: TGTGCCAGCAGCCCAGAAGCGGGCGATGAGCAGTTCTTC.

This chain uses TRBV11-2 with TRBJ2-5; D ambiguous. CDR3 size: 14 residues. The germline V gene has CDR1 SGHAT and CDR2 FQNNGV. Deletions cut 4 bases from V and 1 base from J, with 10 bases between. CDR3 residues: CASSSSHSQETQYF. The CDR3 DNA reads TGTGCCAGCAGCTCCTCCCACAGCCAAGAGACCCAGTACTTC.

The rearrangement links TRBV2 to TRBJ1-4; 8 nucleotides match TRBD1. The CDR3 totals 15 residues. The germline gives CDR1 SNHLY, CDR2 FYNNEI. V shed 6 bases, J shed 0 bases, and the junction held 3 bases outside the gene matches. The CDR3 DNA sequence: TGTGCCAGCAGCACGGGACAGGCAACTAATGAAAAACTGTTTTTT. Protein product: CASSTGQATNEKLFF.

This clone was picked up a small number of times. Other DNA sequences within the sample encode an identical CDR3. The rearrangement links TRBV5-1 to TRBJ2-7, with 11 bases identical to TRBD2. The CDR3 is 15 residues long. With 0 bases clipped from V and 3 bases from J, the junction kept 2 bases outside the gene matches. CDR1 and CDR2 (germline): SGHRS, YFSETQ. The CDR3 DNA follows: TGCGCCAGCAGCTTGGAGGGGACTAGCGGCTACGAGCAGTACTTC. Its protein product is CASSLEGTSGYEQYF.

The CDR3: CASSQHSVVEIGGAFF. CDR3 in DNA: TGTGCCAGCAGCCAACACAGTGTGGTCGAAATAGGGGGAGCTTTCTTT. V is TRBV14 and J is TRBJ1-1, with a possible D match to TRBD1 (6 bases). Germline values: CDR1 SGHDN, CDR2 FVKESK. V was pared by 2 bases and J by 10 bases, with 23 bases between. This CDR3 contains 16 residues.

The chain links TRBV2 to TRBJ2-1; D is unclear. The V gene lost 5 bases and the J gene lost 5 bases, with 7 bases spanning the gap. In germline, CDR1 is SNHLY, CDR2 FYNNEI. This CDR3 is 12 amino acids long. CDR3: CASSPYDNEQFF. In nucleotides, the CDR3 is TGTGCCAGCAGTCCTTATGACAATGAGCAGTTCTTC.

This clone was detected once. The V and J genes are TRBV6-5 and TRBJ2-7, with 8 bases lining up with TRBD2. Germline assignment: CDR1 MNHEY and CDR2 SVGAGI. The CDR3 loop spans 13 amino acids. Germline trimming cut 6 bases from V and 3 bases from J; bases unmatched to any gene: 4. The CDR3 sequence is CASRREAIYEQYF. The CDR3 nucleotides are TGTGCCAGCAGGCGGGAGGCAATCTACGAGCAGTACTTC.

The chain carries TRBV27 and TRBJ1-6; TRBD1 might be the D (5 bases). This CDR3 region has 14 residues. Germline V gene lookup returns CDR1 MNHEY and CDR2 SMNVEV (reference sequence). V lost 10 bases and J 3 bases, leaving 13 bases between the germline ends. The CDR3 DNA is TGTGCCATACCCCGGGGGGTCTATAATTCACCCCTCCACTTT. Protein product: CAIPRGVYNSPLHF.

The J gene is TRBJ1-2, the V gene TRBV11-2; 7 bases line up with TRBD1. V lost 6 bases to trimming and J lost 6 bases; unmatched junction nucleotides: 10. Germline values: CDR1 SGHAT, CDR2 FQNNGV. The CDR3 covers 14 residues. The CDR3 DNA follows: TGTGCCAGCAGTGGGGCAGGGGGTAGGGATGGCTACACCTTC. Its protein product is CASSGAGGRDGYTF.